A single sample gave rise to the 10 T cell receptor beta chains below, sequenced in a study of tumor-infiltrating lymphocytes in primary liver carcinoma. DNA and RNA were both co-extracted from around 20-30 mg of bulk tissue that had not been sorted. Constant-region priming of approximately 500 ng total RNA yielded TCR beta cDNA. Slightly modified ARM-PCR served as the procedure for the TCR beta libraries. These libraries came from three rounds of nested multiplex PCR. Primers for the first two PCR rounds were TRBV1-TRBV30 forward primers and a C-beta reverse primer (roughly 10 cycles per round). MiXCR, run by TCRdb on the multiplex PCR reads, gives a single entry per CDR3 protein. This table holds about 210,000 distinct CDR3 sequences, around four fifths found once. The sample consisted of tumor tissue from primary liver carcinoma. These receptors all stem from a middle-aged man with primary liver carcinoma and hepatitis B virus infection.

This clonotype was recorded at least ten times. CDR3 DNA sequence: TGTGCCAGCAGTTTAGGGGCCTTCGGCGGGAACTCCTACGAGCAGTACTTC. It encodes CASSLGAFGGNSYEQYF. The V gene is TRBV12-3 or TRBV12-4, the J gene TRBJ2-7; maybe TRBD2 (6 bases). CDR3 size: 17 residues. Trimming left V 1 base short and J 0 bases short, with 16 bases between.

The chain links TRBV29-1 to TRBJ2-3; TRBD2 matches 11 bases. Germline lookup yields CDR1 SQVTM and CDR2 ANQGSEA. Unmatched junction bases numbered 6, after V lost 7 bases and J lost 6 bases. The length of the CDR3 is 13 residues. CDR3 protein: CSGSLAGGDTQYF. Written as DNA, the CDR3 is TGCAGCGGTTCCCTAGCGGGAGGTGATACGCAGTATTTT.

Comment on this clonotype: The conserved phenylalanine or tryptophan is not found at the CDR3 terminus, so this likely reflects a read error. It is unclear where the CDR3 begins or ends on the DNA, so no DNA is shown, and the CDR3 is as TCRdb lists it. The chain recombines TRBV6-1 with TRBJ2-1; the table calls TRBD2, which could not be checked here. The CDR3 comprises 15 residues, both ends counted. CDR1 MNHNS and CDR2 SASEGT come from the germline V gene. CDR3 sequence: CATSESSGSYNEQFL.

With respect to this clonotype: A much bigger clone sits one base away, suggesting this may be a read error. The chain combines TRBV28 with TRBJ1-3; TRBD1 is a possible D gene (5 bases). The germline V gene has CDR1 MDHEN and CDR2 SYDVKM. Trimming shortened V by 10 bases and J by 0 bases, and 13 bases separated the two germline ends. The CDR3 is 14 amino acids. The CDR3 reads CANSEGFSGNTIYF. CDR3 DNA sequence: TGTGCCAACAGCGAGGGGTTCTCTGGAAACACCATATATTTT.

Remarks on this clonotype: The junction departs from the called germline gene at one end, perhaps through a read error. The rearrangement joins TRBV28 to TRBJ2-5, with D possibly being TRBD2 (6 bases). The CDR3 is made up of 14 amino acids. Germline CDR1 and CDR2: MDHEN and SYDVKM. Here the CDR3 reads CARRDGAEQETQYF. The CDR3 bases are TGTGCCAGGCGGGACGGGGCTGAGCAAGAGACCCAGTACTTT. The entire variable domain, with the rest obtained from reference TRBV28 and TRBJ2-5, is as follows: DVKVTQSSRYLVKRTGEKVFLECVQDMDHENMFWYRQDPGLGLRLIYFSYDVKMKEKGDIPEGYSVSREKKERFSLILESASTNQTSMYLCARRDGAEQETQYFGPGTRLLVL.

In regard to this clonotype: One end of the junction is discordant with germline, which a read error may explain. J is TRBJ1-2 and V is TRBV4-2; D possibly corresponds to TRBD1 (6 bases). The V gene's germline CDR1 is LGHNA and CDR2 YNFKEQ. The CDR3 is made up of 14 amino acids. The DNA of the CDR3 is TGTGCCAACAGCCAAGAATGGACAGATGATTGCTACACCTTC. Its translation: CANSQEWTDDCYTF.

The CDR3 here is CSVGYVGGSDTQYF. The CDR3 bases are TGCAGCGTTGGCTACGTGGGAGGGTCAGATACGCAGTATTTT. V gene TRBV29-1 combines with J gene TRBJ2-3; TRBD2 matches 7 bases. This CDR3 has 14 amino acids. Germline V gene sequence: CDR1 SQVTM, CDR2 ANQGSEA. V was pared by 4 bases and J by 4 bases, with 8 bases of the junction left unmatched.

This chain connects TRBV6-2 or TRBV6-3 to TRBJ2-1; D gene unclear. Per the germline V gene, CDR1 is MNHEY and CDR2 is SVGEGT. Trimming cost V 5 bases and J 7 bases, with 18 bases left between them. The CDR3 sequence is 15 residues long. CDR3 DNA sequence: TGTGCCAGCAGTACCCCGCCCATTGGTGGGAATGAGCAGTTCTTC. Protein sequence: CASSTPPIGGNEQFF.

This chain joins TRBV6-6 and TRBJ1-6, with TRBD1 as a possible D gene (6 bases). Germline CDR1 reads MNHNY; CDR2 reads SVGAGI (reference sequence). Trimming took 0 bases from V and 15 from J, leaving 15 bases between them. CDR3 length equals 14 residues. DNA of the CDR3: TGTGCCAGCAGTTACTCGGGGGGGCCCCCGTACCTCCACTTT. This sequence encodes CASSYSGGPPYLHF.

This clonotype was counted many times. The rearrangement uses TRBV28 and TRBJ2-1; 14 bases agree with TRBD2. Germline trimming cut 5 bases from V and 1 base from J; bases unmatched to any gene: 4. This CDR3 spans 17 amino acids. In germline, CDR1 is MDHEN, CDR2 SYDVKM. Here the CDR3 reads CASSLRTSGRSYNEQFF. The CDR3, as DNA: TGTGCCAGCAGTCTCCGGACTAGCGGGAGGTCCTACAATGAGCAGTTCTTC.